The T cell receptor (beta chain) under discussion was sequenced for a study of blood T cell repertoires in COVID-19. The V end lost 5 bases, the J end lost 0 bases, and 9 bases lay between the germline ends. The germline gives CDR1 SGHNT, CDR2 YYREEE (reference sequence). This CDR3 comprises 15 residues. Assay: immunoSEQ multiplex PCR; the TCRdb copy retains only in-frame clones and omits some. Here the sample spans approximately 97,000 clones, 80% to 90% being singletons. This TCR derives from a woman older than 75 with acute or convalescent COVID-19. The rearrangement uses TRBV5-4 and TRBJ2-6; D is perhaps TRBD2 (5 bases). Sequencing was performed on peripheral blood. Written as DNA, the CDR3 is TGTGCCAGCAGACCAGGAGGCTCTGGGGCCAACGTCCTGACTTTC. Amino acids: CASRPGGSGANVLTF.